What follows describes a single T cell receptor beta chain. The data were obtained in a study of blood T cell repertoires in COVID-19. Study context: Italy, Spain and the United States were the sources of the convalescent and acute COVID-19 samples.

The CDR3 is 15 amino acids. Trimming removed 4 bases from V and 7 bases from J, with 19 bases in between. The germline gives CDR1 MRHNA, CDR2 SNTAGT. Original methodology: Reference gene primers were amplified, and this amplification served to estimate nucleated cell counts. Using immunoSEQ multiplex PCR, the repertoire was profiled, and TCRdb retains in-frame clones only, with some absent. V, J and clone size derive from that table, while D and trimming were established from the DNA sequence. This table holds about 430,000 clones, 88% found once. Cohorts were based on clinical histories the participants reported.

The sample taken for sequencing was PBMCs or T cells enriched from blood (not recorded which). This receptor was obtained from a woman in her twenties or thirties with acute COVID-19. The J gene is TRBJ1-1, the V gene TRBV6-4, with a possible D match to TRBD1 (6 bases). The DNA of the CDR3 is TGTGCCAGCAGTGGCGATACAGGGTTTAGAGGTGAAGCTTTCTTT. Translating gives CASSGDTGFRGEAFF.